The 28 T cell receptor beta chains given below trace back to one sample, sequenced in a study of cytomegalovirus exposure and HLA in healthy donors. Both 60 Vbeta primers and 13 Jbeta primers went into the PCR. Method: immunoSEQ multiplex PCR; TCRdb's copy keeps in-frame clones and lacks some. The sample lists some 150,000 clones; about 82% were seen once. The material sequenced was PBMCs. These receptors all stem from a male donor in good health and CMV-seronegative.

Here the CDR3 reads CASSFAGFAYEQYF. The DNA of the CDR3 is TGTGCCAGCAGCTTTGCGGGTTTTGCCTACGAGCAGTACTTC. The gene calls are TRBV7-9 and TRBJ2-7, with D possibly TRBD2 on 5 matching bases. Trimming removed 3 bases from V and 2 bases from J, with 11 bases in between. This CDR3 spans 14 amino acids. The germline CDR1 and CDR2 sequences are SEHNR and FQNEAQ (reference sequence).

V gene TRBV13 combines with J gene TRBJ2-1; 10 nucleotides align to TRBD2. The germline CDR1 and CDR2 sequences are PRHDT and FYEKMQ (reference sequence). The CDR3 runs 16 residues. V lost 5 bases and J lost 1; bases outside the gene matches: 5. CDR3 DNA sequence: TGTGCCAGCAGCCGACTAGCGGGCGATTCCTACAATGAGCAGTTCTTC. Protein: CASSRLAGDSYNEQFF.

The rearrangement links TRBV7-2 to TRBJ1-3, with 9 nucleotides matching TRBD1. This CDR3 has 17 residues. Germline CDR1 is SGHTA and CDR2 is FQGNSA. V dropped 3 bases and J dropped 0; count of bases not matched to a gene: 6. The CDR3 DNA sequence: TGTGCCAGCAGCTTCTCACCGGGACAGGGCTCTGGAAACACCATATATTTT. Translating gives CASSFSPGQGSGNTIYF.

As DNA, the CDR3 is TGTGCCAGCAGGGTCACAGGGGCGATTGGCTACGAGCAGTACTTC. As protein: CASRVTGAIGYEQYF. The J gene is TRBJ2-5, the V gene TRBV11-2; 7 positions agree with TRBD1. The end of the DNA fits TRBJ2-7 better, so the J call may be wrong. The germline V gene has CDR1 SGHAT and CDR2 FQNNGV. CDR3 length: 15 amino acids.

V and J are TRBV6-5 and TRBJ2-7; D is uncertain. V was trimmed by 8 bases and J by 1 base, leaving 9 bases between them. This CDR3 is 12 amino acids long. Germline CDR1 MNHEY, CDR2 SVGAGI. CDR3 in amino acids: CASYGGSYEQYF. Here the CDR3 DNA reads TGTGCCAGCTACGGCGGTTCCTACGAGCAGTACTTC.

This chain connects TRBV7-3 to TRBJ2-2, with D perhaps TRBD2 (6 bases). This CDR3 region has 13 residues. CDR1 is SGHTA and CDR2 is FQGTGA in the germline V gene. The CDR3 protein is CASGTPNTGELFF. The CDR3 DNA reads as TGTGCATCCGGGACTCCGAACACCGGGGAGCTGTTTTTT.

In DNA, the CDR3 is TGCGCCAGCAGCTTGGGACAGCGTAATGAAAAACTGTTTTTT. As protein: CASSLGQRNEKLFF. The chain joins TRBV5-1 to TRBJ1-4; D perhaps matches TRBD1 (5 bases). Per germline, CDR1 SGHRS and CDR2 YFSETQ. Deletions cut 0 bases from V and 4 bases from J, with 7 bases between. This CDR3 spans 14 amino acids.

The chain has TRBV10-2 and TRBJ2-3, with D possibly TRBD2 on 5 matching bases. Deletions cut 0 bases from V and 5 bases from J, with 9 bases between. Germline CDR1 reads WSHSY; CDR2 reads SAAADI. The CDR3 extends over 14 amino acids. The CDR3 region has the DNA TGCGCCAGCAGTGAGTCCCCGGAGGTAGATACGCAGTATTTT. This codes for CASSESPEVDTQYF.

The chain combines TRBV7-8 with TRBJ1-4; 7 positions match TRBD1. Germline V gene lookup returns CDR1 SGHVS and CDR2 FQNEAQ. The CDR3 runs to 13 residues. J was trimmed by 8 bases and V by 4 bases; bases with no gene match: 4. The CDR3 DNA follows: TGTGCCAGCAGCTCGACAGGGCAGGAAAAACTGTTTTTT. Residues: CASSSTGQEKLFF.

This chain joins TRBV6-6 and TRBJ2-5; D is undetermined. Matching the DNA end better, TRBJ2-7 makes the J call doubtful. Germline CDR1 MNHNY, CDR2 SVGAGI (reference sequence). This CDR3 has 12 residues. CDR3 nucleotide sequence: TGTGCCAACTCCTTGGATGGCGGCGAGCAGTACTTC. It specifies CANSLDGGEQYF.

The chain recombines TRBV7-6 with TRBJ1-1; 7 nucleotides line up with TRBD1. The CDR3 has 14 residues. The trim removed 0 bases at V and 5 bases at J, leaving 3 bases unmatched. Per germline, CDR1 SGHVS and CDR2 FNYEAQ. CDR3 residues: CASSLAVDRTEAFF. Here the CDR3 DNA reads TGTGCCAGCAGCTTAGCCGTGGACAGGACTGAAGCTTTCTTT.

This clone was observed a single time. V and J are TRBV18 and TRBJ1-2; 7 positions match TRBD1. V trimming: 3 bases; J trimming: 7 bases; junction bases outside the gene matches: 11. This CDR3 is 15 amino acids long. Germline lookup yields CDR1 KGHSH and CDR2 LQKENI. In DNA form, the CDR3 reads TGTGCCAGCTCACCCCTGGCCGACAGGGCTGTTGGCTACACCTTC. Translation: CASSPLADRAVGYTF.

The CDR3 region is CASSMTDYEQYF. Written as DNA, the CDR3 is TGTGCCAGCAGCATGACAGATTACGAGCAGTACTTC. V gene TRBV5-6 combines with J gene TRBJ2-7, with TRBD1 as a possible D gene (5 bases). Looked up from germline, CDR1 is SGHDT and CDR2 is YYEEEE. The CDR3 spans 12 residues. Trimming cost V 4 bases and J 4 bases, with 9 bases left between them.

This clone was seen a handful of times. This chain links TRBV4-1 with TRBJ2-3; the D gene is possibly TRBD2 (6 bases). Germline V gene lookup returns CDR1 MGHRA and CDR2 YSYEKL. There are 16 residues in the CDR3. Trimming took 0 bases from V and 6 from J, leaving 16 bases between them. The CDR3 DNA follows: TGCGCCAGCAGCCAAGATCTGGCAGGGAGGTGGGATACGCAGTATTTT. Encoded protein: CASSQDLAGRWDTQYF.

The genes are TRBV9 and TRBJ2-7; TRBD1 agrees at 9 bases. Looked up from germline, CDR1 is SGDLS and CDR2 is YYNGEE. The V segment lost 2 bases and the J segment 4 bases; nucleotides outside the gene matches: 4. The CDR3 contains 14 residues. The CDR3: CASSVSGTGYEQYF. The CDR3, as DNA: TGTGCCAGCAGCGTGTCGGGGACAGGGTACGAGCAGTACTTC. Filled out from reference TRBV9 and TRBJ2-7, the complete variable domain reads DSGVTQTPKHLITATGQRVTLRCSPRSGDLSVYWYQQSLDQGLQFLIQYYNGEERAKGNILERFSAQQFPDLHSELNLSSLELGDSALYFCASSVSGTGYEQYFGPGTRLTVT.

This clone has just a few counts. The J gene is TRBJ2-7, the V gene TRBV5-1; 10 positions agree with TRBD2. Germline CDR1 reads SGHRS; CDR2 reads YFSETQ. This CDR3 has 17 residues. The V and J ends lost 1 base and 0 bases, in that order; junction bases with no gene match: 7. This CDR3 is CASSLFSGGQSSYEQYF. The DNA of the CDR3 is TGCGCCAGCAGCTTGTTTAGCGGGGGGCAGAGCTCCTACGAGCAGTACTTC.

The chain combines TRBV7-2 with TRBJ2-1; D possibly corresponds to TRBD1 (6 bases). Germline V lookup: CDR1 SGHTA, CDR2 FQGNSA. With 1 base removed from V and 4 bases from J, the gap between germline ends came to 14 bases. The CDR3 covers 16 residues. The CDR3 DNA is TGTGCCAGCAGCTTAGGGGGGCCTAGCATTTACAATGAGCAGTTCTTC. This codes for CASSLGGPSIYNEQFF.

V usage is TRBV5-8 and J usage is TRBJ1-5, with D perhaps TRBD1 (6 bases). The CDR3 runs 13 residues. The V end lost 1 base, the J end lost 11 bases, and 13 bases lay between the germline ends. The germline CDR1 and CDR2 sequences are SGHTS and YDEGEE. For the CDR3, the DNA is TGTGCCAGCAGCTTGAACAGGGCAGGGGCCCAGCATTTT. As protein: CASSLNRAGAQHF.

J is TRBJ1-5 and V is TRBV5-5; D may be TRBD1 (6 bases). Trimming took off 1 base at V and 4 bases at J, with 15 bases between the two ends. The CDR3 extends over 16 amino acids. The germline gives CDR1 SGHKS, CDR2 YYEKEE (reference sequence). CDR3 bases: TGTGCCAGCAGCTTGCACCCGGGCAGGGGTAATCAGCCCCAGCATTTT. Its translation is CASSLHPGRGNQPQHF.

This sequence joins TRBV19 and TRBJ2-7; perhaps TRBD2 as D (6 bases). This CDR3 has 14 residues. V shed 1 base and J shed 7 bases, with 14 bases lying between them. CDR1 is LNHDA, CDR2 SQIVND, per germline (reference sequence). This chain's CDR3 is CASSIVGHAGEQYF. The CDR3 nucleotides read TGTGCCAGTAGTATAGTTGGCCACGCGGGGGAGCAGTACTTC.

The V call is TRBV19, the J call TRBJ1-2; unclear D gene. Germline CDR1 and CDR2: LNHDA and SQIVND (reference sequence). The V and J ends lost 3 bases and 0 bases respectively, with 11 bases between them. The CDR3 totals 15 residues. The DNA of the CDR3 is TGTGCCAGTAGTATCCCAGGATTAGCTAACTATGGCTACACCTTC. It translates to CASSIPGLANYGYTF.

The rearrangement joins TRBV28 to TRBJ1-3; possible D gene TRBD1, 5 bases. The ends were cut back, 3 bases at V and 1 base at J, with 16 bases in the middle. Germline V gives CDR1 MDHEN, CDR2 SYDVKM. The CDR3 covers 17 residues. CDR3 nucleotide sequence: TGTGCCAGCAGTTTGGGGGAGGGTCCATTATCTGGAAACACCATATATTTT. Protein sequence: CASSLGEGPLSGNTIYF.

The chain carries TRBV6-1 and TRBJ1-2; TRBD1 agrees at 7 bases. The germline gives CDR1 MNHNS, CDR2 SASEGT. The junction had 10 bases not matched to a gene; V was cut back by 6 bases and J by 6 bases. The CDR3 length is 14 residues. The DNA for the CDR3 is TGTGCCAGCAGGGAGCAGGGGGAACGTGATGGCTACACCTTC. Its translation: CASREQGERDGYTF.

This sequence joins TRBV27 and TRBJ2-5; 7 bases fit TRBD1. The CDR3 is 15 residues long. The V gene's germline CDR1 is MNHEY and CDR2 SMNVEV (reference sequence). Unmatched junction bases numbered 11, after V lost 5 bases and J lost 5 bases. CDR3 DNA sequence: TGTGCCAGCAGTACCTTGGCCCACAGGGGTGAGACCCAGTACTTC. As protein: CASSTLAHRGETQYF.

This clone was counted between two and nine times. The chain uses TRBV10-3 and TRBJ1-2; TRBD1 might be the D (5 bases). This CDR3 is built from 11 residues. In germline, CDR1 is ENHRY, CDR2 SYGVKD. V lost 5 bases and J 6 bases, leaving 7 bases between the germline ends. CDR3 region: CAISPGDGYTF. The CDR3 DNA reads TGTGCCATCAGTCCGGGGGATGGCTACACCTTC.

This clone was seen just once. The chain recombines TRBV13 with TRBJ2-6, with D tentatively TRBD1 (6 bases). Germline assignment: CDR1 PRHDT and CDR2 FYEKMQ (reference sequence). Between the trimmed V and J ends, which lost 3 bases and 0 bases, there was a span of 12 bases. The CDR3 is made up of 17 amino acids. In DNA form, the CDR3 reads TGTGCCAGCAGCTTTGGGCAGGGGCACTCTGGGGCCAACGTCCTGACTTTC. Translated: CASSFGQGHSGANVLTF.

V and J are TRBV7-3 and TRBJ2-2, with TRBD1 matching 8 bases. CDR3 length equals 14 residues. Losses at the gene ends were 1 base for V and 6 bases for J; bases not matched to a gene: 1. CDR1 is SGHTA, CDR2 FQGTGA, per germline. CDR3 nucleotide sequence: TGTGCCAGCAGCTTAAACAGGGGGGCCGGGGAGCTGTTTTTT. Amino acid sequence: CASSLNRGAGELFF.

The rearrangement links TRBV7-7 to TRBJ2-1, with 9 bases matching TRBD2. The CDR3 is 15 residues long. Looked up from germline, CDR1 is SSHAT and CDR2 is FNYEAQ (reference sequence). With 5 bases clipped from V and 4 bases from J, the junction kept 6 bases outside the gene matches. The CDR3 DNA sequence: TGTGCCAGCAGCCATAGCGGGAGTGGTTACAATGAGCAGTTCTTC. Protein: CASSHSGSGYNEQFF.